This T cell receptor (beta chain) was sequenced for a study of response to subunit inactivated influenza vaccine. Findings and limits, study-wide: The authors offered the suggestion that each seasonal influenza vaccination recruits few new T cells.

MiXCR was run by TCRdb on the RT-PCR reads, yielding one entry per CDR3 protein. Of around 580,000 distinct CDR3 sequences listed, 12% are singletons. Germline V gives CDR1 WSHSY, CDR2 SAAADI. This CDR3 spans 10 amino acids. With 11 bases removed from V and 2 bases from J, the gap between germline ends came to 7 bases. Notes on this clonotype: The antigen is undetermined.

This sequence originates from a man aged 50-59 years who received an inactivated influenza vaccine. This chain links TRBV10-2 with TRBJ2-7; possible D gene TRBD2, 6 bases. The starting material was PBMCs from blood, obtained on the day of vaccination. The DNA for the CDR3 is TGCGCCGGCGGGACCTACGAGCAGTACTTC. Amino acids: CAGGTYEQYF.